This passage covers 30 T cell receptor beta chains from one sample sequenced in a study of cytomegalovirus exposure and HLA in healthy donors. 60 Vbeta and 13 Jbeta primers were used in PCR. The table came from immunoSEQ multiplex PCR; TCRdb's copy has only in-frame clones and leaves some out. This table has some 100,000 clones, 80% to 90% appearing once. Sequencing was performed on PBMCs. These receptors were taken from a woman younger than 35 in good health and CMV-seronegative.

This clone was picked up one time. V is TRBV2 and J is TRBJ1-1; 8 nucleotides agree with TRBD1. With 6 bases clipped from V and 3 bases from J, the junction kept 12 bases outside the gene matches. The CDR3 loop spans 16 amino acids. Germline CDR1 and CDR2: SNHLY and FYNNEI. In DNA, the CDR3 is TGTGCCAGCAGCTACAACAGACAGGGGTTGGACACTGAAGCTTTCTTT. This gives the protein CASSYNRQGLDTEAFF.

The V and J genes are TRBV6-1 and TRBJ1-2, with TRBD1 as a possible D gene (6 bases). The CDR3 is 16 amino acids. Germline V gene data show CDR1 as MNHNS and CDR2 as SASEGT. Trimming shortened V by 1 base and J by 2 bases, and 14 bases separated the two germline ends. CDR3 nucleotide sequence: TGTGCCAGCAGTGAAGGAGCCGGGACATTCAACTATGGCTACACCTTC. This sequence encodes CASSEGAGTFNYGYTF.

The chain carries TRBV5-1 and TRBJ2-3; 12 nucleotides align to TRBD2. CDR1 and CDR2 (germline): SGHRS, YFSETQ. V was clipped by 5 bases and J by 3 bases; unmatched bases: 16. The CDR3 totals 19 residues. The CDR3 DNA is TGCGCCAGCAGTCCTAGCGGGAGGGCCAACTCAGGGGGGACAGATACGCAGTATTTT. It codes for CASSPSGRANSGGTDTQYF.

The CDR3 reads CASTLGDRDSEQYF. CDR3 coding DNA: TGTGCCAGCACCCTAGGGGACAGGGATTCCGAGCAGTACTTC. V is TRBV6-5 and J is TRBJ2-7, with 9 bases fitting TRBD1. V was clipped by 7 bases and J by 6 bases; unmatched bases: 10. This CDR3 is built from 14 residues. From germline, CDR1 is MNHEY and CDR2 SVGAGI.

The rearrangement uses TRBV6-1 and TRBJ2-7; 8 nucleotides align to TRBD1. With 2 bases clipped from V and 4 bases from J, the junction kept 7 bases outside the gene matches. Germline values: CDR1 MNHNS, CDR2 SASEGT. The CDR3 consists of 15 residues. CDR3 in amino acids: CASSERAGGPYEQYF. CDR3 coding DNA: TGTGCCAGCAGTGAAAGGGCAGGGGGCCCTTACGAGCAGTACTTC.

The chain carries TRBV10-3 and TRBJ1-2; 7 bases line up with TRBD1. The germline gives CDR1 ENHRY, CDR2 SYGVKD. V shed 4 bases and J 4 bases; nucleotides not matched to a gene: 3. The CDR3 consists of 13 residues. CDR3 DNA: TGTGCCATCAGTGGGGACAGAGGCTATGGCTACACCTTC. It codes for CAISGDRGYGYTF.

On this clone: The sample contains more than one DNA sequence encoding this CDR3. The CDR3 here is CASSDGTSGGTDTQYF. CDR3 DNA: TGTGCCAGCAGTGACGGGACTAGCGGGGGGACAGATACGCAGTATTTT. The V gene is TRBV6-4, the J gene TRBJ2-3; 15 nucleotides line up with TRBD2. Looked up from germline, CDR1 is MRHNA and CDR2 is SNTAGT. The CDR3 is 16 residues long. The V and J ends lost 2 bases and 3 bases, in that order; junction bases with no gene match: 0.

The genes are TRBV18 and TRBJ2-3, with a possible D match to TRBD2 (5 bases). Trimming took 0 bases from V and 11 from J, leaving 15 bases between them. The germline V gene encodes CDR1 KGHSH and CDR2 LQKENI. The CDR3 runs 14 residues. The CDR3 sequence is CASSPPGVQTWQYF. In DNA, the CDR3 is TGTGCCAGCTCACCACCCGGGGTCCAGACGTGGCAGTATTTT. The whole variable domain, remainder taken from reference TRBV18 and TRBJ2-3, is NAGVMQNPRHLVRRRGQEARLRCSPMKGHSHVYWYRQLPEEGLKFMVYLQKENIIDESGMPKERFSAEFPKEGPSILRIQQVVRGDSAAYFCASSPPGVQTWQYFGPGTRLTVL.

The chain combines TRBV7-2 with TRBJ2-5; tentative D call: TRBD2 (6 bases). Trimming took 6 bases from V and 4 from J, leaving 18 bases between them. Germline loops: CDR1 SGHTA, CDR2 FQGNSA. This CDR3 has 15 amino acids. This CDR3 is CASSSGWQGGETQYF. The CDR3 DNA reads as TGTGCCAGCAGTTCCGGGTGGCAGGGAGGAGAGACCCAGTACTTC. The full variable domain, completed using reference TRBV7-2 and TRBJ2-5, is GAGVSQSPSNKVTEKGKDVELRCDPISGHTALYWYRQSLGQGLEFLIYFQGNSAPDKSGLPSDRFSAERTGGSVSTLTIQRTQQEDSAVYLCASSSGWQGGETQYFGPGTRLLVL.

About this clone itself: The same CDR3 can be traced to other DNA sequences in this sample. The chain is built from TRBV18 and TRBJ1-1, with D unclear. V lost 3 bases, J lost 0 bases, and 5 bases lay in between. Germline CDR1 and CDR2: KGHSH and LQKENI. The CDR3 covers 13 residues. The CDR3 here is CASSPALNTEAFF. The CDR3 region has the DNA TGTGCCAGCTCACCGGCTTTGAACACTGAAGCTTTCTTT.

The chain recombines TRBV9 with TRBJ1-1; 8 positions agree with TRBD1. This CDR3 is built from 16 residues. The germline V gene has CDR1 SGDLS and CDR2 YYNGEE. With V trimmed by 1 base and J by 5 bases, 10 bases remained unmatched. The CDR3 region has the DNA TGTGCCAGCAGCGTATCAGGACAGGGAATGGGTACTGAAGCTTTCTTT. Translating gives CASSVSGQGMGTEAFF. The whole variable domain, remainder taken from reference TRBV9 and TRBJ1-1, is DSGVTQTPKHLITATGQRVTLRCSPRSGDLSVYWYQQSLDQGLQFLIQYYNGEERAKGNILERFSAQQFPDLHSELNLSSLELGDSALYFCASSVSGQGMGTEAFFGQGTRLTVV.

Only a few counts were recorded for this clone. This sequence joins TRBV10-2 and TRBJ1-2; 10 bases line up with TRBD1. Germline CDR1 and CDR2: WSHSY and SAAADI. The V and J ends lost 4 bases and 6 bases, in that order; junction bases with no gene match: 17. The CDR3 is made up of 18 amino acids. CDR3 in amino acids: CASSGGGGTGVASDGYTF. The CDR3 DNA is TGCGCCAGCAGTGGGGGTGGCGGGACAGGGGTCGCCTCGGATGGCTACACCTTC.

J is TRBJ1-2 and V is TRBV4-3, with D uncertain. CDR1 is LGHNA, CDR2 YSLEER, per germline. Trimming removed 4 bases at V and 3 bases at J, with 21 bases between. This CDR3 has 17 residues. The CDR3 loop is CASSPGRRSITYYGYTF. The CDR3 nucleotides read TGCGCCAGCAGCCCCGGCAGGAGGAGTATAACTTACTATGGCTACACCTTC.

V usage is TRBV6-5 and J usage is TRBJ1-2; TRBD1 aligns across 7 bases. Germline V lookup: CDR1 MNHEY, CDR2 SVGAGI. V was pared by 6 bases and J by 4 bases, with 8 bases of the junction left unmatched. The CDR3 length is 14 residues. CDR3 DNA sequence: TGTGCCAGCAGGAGACAGGGTATGAGCTATGGCTACACCTTC. It yields the protein CASRRQGMSYGYTF.

This chain connects TRBV6-5 to TRBJ1-2; D might be TRBD1 (5 bases). CDR3 length: 13 amino acids. The ends were cut back, 0 bases at V and 5 bases at J, with 7 bases in the middle. Germline V gene lookup returns CDR1 MNHEY and CDR2 SVGAGI. The CDR3 sequence: CASSYSGGYGYTF. CDR3 DNA sequence: TGTGCCAGCAGTTACTCCGGGGGTTATGGCTACACCTTC.

The rearrangement joins TRBV25-1 to TRBJ2-7, with 8 bases that match TRBD1. J was trimmed by 3 bases and V by 6 bases; bases with no gene match: 4. The CDR3 totals 13 residues. The germline V gene has CDR1 MGHDK and CDR2 SYGVNS. The CDR3 sequence is CASRGTGLYEQYF. The CDR3 region has the DNA TGTGCCAGCAGGGGGACAGGACTCTACGAGCAGTACTTC.

This chain joins TRBV11-2 and TRBJ2-1, with 7 nucleotides matching TRBD2. Germline loops: CDR1 SGHAT, CDR2 FQNNGV. J was trimmed by 6 bases and V by 6 bases; bases with no gene match: 17. The CDR3 is made up of 17 amino acids. The CDR3 reads CASSLARGVIRINEQFF. CDR3 sequence (DNA): TGTGCCAGCAGTCTTGCACGGGGGGTTATCAGGATCAATGAGCAGTTCTTC.

CDR3 region: CASSTGLSYGYTF. The CDR3 DNA sequence: TGTGCCAGCAGCACGGGACTGTCCTATGGCTACACCTTC. The chain combines TRBV7-9 with TRBJ1-2, with a tentative D call TRBD1 (5 bases). V lost 5 bases and J 4 bases, leaving 11 bases between the germline ends. CDR1 and CDR2 from the germline V gene are SEHNR and FQNEAQ (reference sequence). The CDR3 loop spans 13 amino acids.

The count of this clone is one. The gene calls are TRBV6-5 and TRBJ2-1, with 10 bases matching TRBD1. The CDR3 is made up of 12 amino acids. The V gene end was trimmed by 5 bases and the J gene end by 14 bases; junction bases not matched to a gene: 6. CDR1 is MNHEY and CDR2 is SVGAGI in the germline V gene. CDR3 DNA sequence: TGTGCCAGCAGTACGCCCGGGACAGGGGAGTTCTTC. Amino acids: CASSTPGTGEFF.

This chain joins TRBV7-2 and TRBJ1-2; 10 nucleotides agree with TRBD1. CDR1 SGHTA and CDR2 FQGNSA come from the germline V gene. The CDR3 runs 16 residues. The ends lost 5 bases at V and 4 bases at J; junction bases unmatched: 10. CDR3 coding DNA: TGTGCCAGCAGCCCCGGGACAGGGGTTGACTTCTATGGCTACACCTTC. Protein product: CASSPGTGVDFYGYTF.

The chain uses TRBV10-2 and TRBJ1-1; D is unresolved. Per the germline V gene, CDR1 is WSHSY and CDR2 is SAAADI. This CDR3 contains 13 residues. The germline V and J ends were trimmed by 8 bases and 4 bases, with 14 bases remaining between them. The CDR3 region is CASRSSGGTEAFF. The CDR3 nucleotides are TGCGCCAGCCGAAGTTCAGGAGGCACTGAAGCTTTCTTT.

This clone appeared a few times. The V call is TRBV2, the J call TRBJ2-2; the match to TRBD2 covers 8 bases. Germline V gene data show CDR1 as SNHLY and CDR2 as FYNNEI. The junction had 6 bases not matched to a gene; V was cut back by 3 bases and J by 0 bases. This CDR3 spans 17 amino acids. The CDR3 loop reads CASSDPTSGTNTGELFF. In DNA, the CDR3 is TGTGCCAGCAGTGATCCCACTAGCGGAACGAACACCGGGGAGCTGTTTTTT.

The chain has TRBV21-1 and TRBJ1-5; TRBD1 was called by the table and not checked on the DNA. TRBV21-1 is noted as a pseudogene. The CDR3 consists of 24 residues. In DNA form, the CDR3 reads TGTGCCAGCAGCAATGACCACCCCCAAAGTTTTTTTGGAGACAGGATCCTTCGCAATCAGCCCCAGCATTTT. Encoded protein: CASSNDHPQSFFGDRILRNQPQHF.

A few counts support this clone. This chain joins TRBV7-9 and TRBJ1-6; D remains unclear. V was clipped by 3 bases and J by 5 bases, with 11 bases between them. This CDR3 is 15 amino acids long. The germline V gene has CDR1 SEHNR and CDR2 FQNEAQ (reference sequence). CDR3 coding DNA: TGTGCCAGCAGCTTGATGGCCGGGGATAATTCACCCCTCCACTTT. Protein sequence: CASSLMAGDNSPLHF.

The chain is built from TRBV7-2 and TRBJ2-3; D possibly corresponds to TRBD2 (7 bases). Trimming shortened V by 5 bases and J by 4 bases, and 16 bases separated the two germline ends. Germline values: CDR1 SGHTA, CDR2 FQGNSA. The CDR3 length is 15 residues. CDR3 sequence (DNA): TGTGCCAGCAGCGGGGGGGGCCCAACCCCAGATACGCAGTATTTT. The encoded protein is CASSGGGPTPDTQYF.

As DNA, the CDR3 is TGTGCCACCCATGACAGGTTTCGCTATGGCTACACCTTC. Encoded protein: CATHDRFRYGYTF. The V gene is TRBV19, the J gene TRBJ1-2; TRBD1 might be the D (6 bases). There are 13 residues in the CDR3. V was pared by 10 bases and J by 4 bases, with 16 bases between. Germline lookup yields CDR1 LNHDA and CDR2 SQIVND (reference sequence).

There are a few counts of this clone. The rearrangement joins TRBV5-6 to TRBJ1-4; TRBD1 agrees at 7 bases. V lost 0 bases, J lost 10 bases, and 6 bases stayed unmatched. Germline CDR1 is SGHDT and CDR2 is YYEEEE. This CDR3 region has 14 residues. The CDR3 DNA follows: TGTGCCAGCAGCTTGGGACAGGGAAGGGTAAAACTGTTTTTT. Protein product: CASSLGQGRVKLFF.

On this clone: One end of the junction does not line up with germline, which may come from a read error. The J gene is TRBJ2-3, the V gene TRBV5-1; 10 nucleotides match TRBD2. This CDR3 has 16 amino acids. Germline CDR1 is SGHRS and CDR2 is YFSETQ. For the CDR3, the DNA is TGCGCCAGCAACTTGGGATTAGCGGGGGGTCCAGATACGCAGTATTTT. It is translated as CASNLGLAGGPDTQYF.

The CDR3 sequence: CARGTSGGVTQYF. As DNA, the CDR3 is TGTGCCAGGGGTACTAGCGGGGGTGTTACGCAGTATTTT. The chain recombines TRBV2 with TRBJ2-3; TRBD2 agrees at 11 bases. The CDR3 length is 13 residues. The J segment lost 8 bases and the V segment lost 9 bases, leaving 7 bases of the junction unmatched. Germline loops: CDR1 SNHLY, CDR2 FYNNEI. Complete variable domain (other parts from reference TRBV2 and TRBJ2-3): EPEVTQTPSHQVTQMGQEVILRCVPISNHLYFYWYRQILGQKVEFLVSFYNNEISEKSEIFDDQFSVERPDGSNFTLKIRSTKLEDSAMYFCARGTSGGVTQYFGPGTRLTVL.

The J gene is TRBJ2-7, the V gene TRBV5-1; D is perhaps TRBD1 (5 bases). Germline CDR1 and CDR2: SGHRS and YFSETQ. CDR3 length: 12 residues. V shed 7 bases and J shed 3 bases, with 11 bases lying between them. The CDR3 protein is CASVYRGYEQYF. The CDR3 DNA reads as TGCGCCAGCGTCTATAGGGGCTACGAGCAGTACTTC.